This T cell receptor beta chain was sequenced in a study of shared clonotypes between healthy human individuals (TCRdb year 2020). Describing the broader study: The cohort included three men and a couple of women between 18 and 49 years of age. The study deeply sequenced blood TCR repertoires of about 5 healthy adults to estimate repertoire size and the extent of clonotype sharing between individuals. Between about 0.85 and 9.5 billion PBMCs per donor were obtained by leukapheresis. Libraries were prepared and TCR repertoires were sequenced by different laboratories using diverse techniques, in order to increase sequencing depth and limit assay-specific biases. Study-wide findings and limitations: Based on pairwise subsampling, the degree of clonotype sharing among donors was expected to be affected by sequencing depth. Only blood was sampled, and tissue TCR repertoires likely differ from those in blood. Because the study included a small number of donors, the genetic and exposure-history diversity represented was limited.

TCR CDR3 regions were amplified from genomic DNA by multiplex PCR using the deep immunoSEQ assay. Extracted genomic DNA from each cell subset was distributed evenly across all wells of several immunoSEQ 96-well plates, and each plate was treated as a replicate. For unsorted PBMC, each replicate PCR was loaded with approximately 0.3 ug genomic DNA, equivalent to approximately 33,000 T cell genomes. Unsorted PBMC genomic DNA was sequenced across ten immunoSEQ deep assay plates. The purified libraries were quantified using a Qubit 3.0 fluorometer, sized with a Bioanalyzer 2100, and then quantified again using the KAPA Library Quantification kit. Every immunoSEQ 96-well plate was sequenced on a separate single-read 150-cycle Illumina NextSeq 550 flow cell. Per the source publication's procedure: Because only junctional sequences without quality scores were contained in the immunoSEQ output, filtering matching that applied to full-length reads could not be performed. Sequences were annotated with PyIR, a Python wrapper for IgBLAST v1.9, using IMGT germline references to assign V/J genes and CDR3. Reads were removed for weak V/J assignments (E-value above 1e-6), missing CDR3, stop codons, out-of-frame junctions, or ambiguous translated residues. V3J clonotypes were defined as sequences sharing an identical inferred V gene, J gene, and CDR3 amino acid sequence. To compute the percentage overlap between repertoires, the number of shared unique clonotypes was divided by the size of the smaller repertoire. Repertoire richness was assessed with RTK rarefaction, the Chao1 estimator, and Recon v2.1 estimates of unobserved clonotypes. TCRdb holds this immuneACCESS table with in-frame rearrangements only. Some clones are missing; in checked studies, unresolved V genes explain under half, and the rest has no known cause. V and J calls and clone size are as listed in that table; D and trimming were resolved from the DNA. This sample comprises about 510,000 clones, nearly 80% of them detected only once. Together, the top ten hold 12% of the sample.

From V the trimming removes 3 bases and from J it removes 0 bases, while the gene matches leave 2 bases of the junction unaccounted for. The germline V gene (reference sequence) gives CDR1 as GTSNPN and CDR2 as SVGIG. The CDR3 runs 15 amino acids, cysteine and phenylalanine included. The sequence is cut down to CDR3 DNA, 45 bases in frame from base 1. In regard to this clone: It has no known antigen specificity. No per-base quality is available; no much larger clone lies one base away.

The donors were healthy, HIV-negative adults with no recently reported acute infections or vaccinations. Every donor was a Caucasian adult residing in Nashville, Tennessee, USA. For unsorted samples, tens of millions of PBMCs were counted, and genomic DNA was extracted using the QIAamp DNA Blood Mini kit. Blood was obtained by leukapheresis, after which PBMCs were separated by Ficoll-Histopaque density gradient centrifugation and cryopreserved in liquid nitrogen vapor phase. The clonotype was recovered from a woman in her thirties or forties in good health. Some clones in this sample may be carry-over from other donors' samples. The V and J genes are TRBV30 and TRBJ2-7, with TRBD2 identical over 13 junction bases. Sequencing was performed on PBMCs. The CDR3 has the sequence CAWRGLAGFSYEQYF. The DNA sequence is as follows: TGTGCCTGGAGGGGACTAGCGGGGTTCTCCTACGAGCAGTACTTC.